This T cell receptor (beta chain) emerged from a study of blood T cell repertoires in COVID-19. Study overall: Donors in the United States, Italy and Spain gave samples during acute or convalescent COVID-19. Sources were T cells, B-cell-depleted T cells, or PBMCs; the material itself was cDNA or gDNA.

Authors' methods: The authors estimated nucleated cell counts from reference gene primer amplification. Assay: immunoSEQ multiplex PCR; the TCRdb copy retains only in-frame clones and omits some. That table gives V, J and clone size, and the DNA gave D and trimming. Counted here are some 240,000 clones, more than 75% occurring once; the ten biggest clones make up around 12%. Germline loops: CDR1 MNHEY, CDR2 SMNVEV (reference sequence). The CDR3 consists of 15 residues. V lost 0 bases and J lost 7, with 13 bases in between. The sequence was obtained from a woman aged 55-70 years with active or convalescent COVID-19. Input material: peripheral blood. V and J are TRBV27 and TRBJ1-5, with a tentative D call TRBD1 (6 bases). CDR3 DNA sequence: TGTGCCAGCAGTTTATCGGGGGCAGGGGCCCAGCCCCAGCATTTT. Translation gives CASSLSGAGAQPQHF.